This passage covers 10 T cell receptor beta chains from one sample sequenced in a study of CD8 T cells in Susac syndrome. RNA in amounts of roughly 0.5 to 1 ug was reverse transcribed with random hexamers. TCRdb passed the immunoSEQ multiplex PCR reads through MiXCR, listing each CDR3 protein once. The data hold about 180,000 distinct CDR3 sequences, with under 97% observed a single time. Material for sequencing was CD4+ T cells from PBMCs. The receptors here all came from a human donor with multiple sclerosis.

The chain uses TRBV20-1 and TRBJ1-1; D uncertain. V was clipped by 0 bases and J by 0 bases, with 8 bases between them. CDR3 size: 14 residues. In germline, CDR1 is DFQATT, CDR2 SNEGSKA (reference sequence). CDR3 sequence (DNA): TGCAGTGCTAGAGATTGGACCGTGAACACTGAAGCTTTCTTT. It codes for CSARDWTVNTEAFF.

The chain links TRBV3-1 to TRBJ2-6; D might be TRBD1 (5 bases). Germline loops: CDR1 LGHDT, CDR2 YNNKEL (reference sequence). V shed 5 bases and J shed 2 bases, with 19 bases lying between them. The CDR3 consists of 18 residues. DNA of the CDR3: TGTGCCAGCAGCAAGCACATCAGGGTCGGAACTGGGGCCAACGTCCTGACTTTC. It yields the protein CASSKHIRVGTGANVLTF. Full variable domain (remainder filled in from reference TRBV3-1 and TRBJ2-6): DTAVSQTPKYLVTQMGNDKSIKCEQNLGHDTMYWYKQDSKKFLKIMFSYNNKELIINETVPNRFSPKSPDKAHLNLHINSLELGDSAVYFCASSKHIRVGTGANVLTFGAGSRLTVL.

The V gene is TRBV6-5, the J gene TRBJ1-5; D not resolved. Germline assignment: CDR1 MNHEY and CDR2 SVGAGI. The CDR3 covers 15 residues. The V end was cut by 5 bases, the J end by 0 bases, with 11 bases between. In DNA form, the CDR3 reads TGTGCCAGCAGTCGGACTGTGGATAGCAATCAGCCCCAGCATTTT. Protein sequence: CASSRTVDSNQPQHF.

This clonotype was seen once. The chain links TRBV9 to TRBJ2-7, with TRBD2 identical over 7 bases. CDR3 length: 14 residues. V lost 0 bases to trimming and J lost 5 bases; unmatched junction nucleotides: 5. Germline CDR1 is SGDLS and CDR2 is YYNGEE. CDR3 amino acids: CASSVGNLADEQYF. The CDR3 DNA is TGTGCCAGCAGCGTAGGAAACCTAGCGGACGAGCAGTACTTC. The variable domain in full, completed from reference TRBV9 and TRBJ2-7, reads DSGVTQTPKHLITATGQRVTLRCSPRSGDLSVYWYQQSLDQGLQFLIQYYNGEERAKGNILERFSAQQFPDLHSELNLSSLELGDSALYFCASSVGNLADEQYFGPGTRLTVT.

This rearrangement joins TRBV20-1 to TRBJ2-7; D unclear. The CDR3 runs to 12 residues. Deletions cut 6 bases from V and 3 bases from J, with 12 bases between. CDR1 is DFQATT, CDR2 SNEGSKA, per germline (reference sequence). The DNA for the CDR3 is TGCAGTGCCCGGGCCCTGGTCTACGAGCAGTACTTC. Protein: CSARALVYEQYF.

This clonotype occurred once. This chain connects TRBV19 to TRBJ1-6; a weak D match, TRBD1 (5 bases). From germline, CDR1 is LNHDA and CDR2 SQIVND (reference sequence). The CDR3 contains 12 residues. Trimming left V 9 bases short and J 7 bases short, with 10 bases between. The CDR3 DNA follows: TGTGCCAGCAGCAGGGTCAATTCACCCCTCCACTTT. Protein: CASSRVNSPLHF.

CDR3 sequence (DNA): TGCGCCAGCAGCCAAGAAGGCAGCCAACTAAATTCACCCCTCCACTTT. This encodes CASSQEGSQLNSPLHF. This sequence joins TRBV4-1 and TRBJ1-6; D is ambiguous. The CDR3 covers 16 residues. Deletions cut 0 bases from V and 7 bases from J, with 13 bases between. Germline lookup yields CDR1 MGHRA and CDR2 YSYEKL.

This chain joins TRBV2 and TRBJ2-5, with D maybe TRBD1 (5 bases). The CDR3 is 13 residues long. Germline V gene sequence: CDR1 SNHLY, CDR2 FYNNEI. The V and J ends lost 4 bases and 5 bases respectively, with 11 bases between them. The DNA for the CDR3 is TGTGCCAGCAGTGCGGACATACGGGAGACCCAGTACTTC. Protein product: CASSADIRETQYF. Full variable domain (missing parts from reference TRBV2 and TRBJ2-5): EPEVTQTPSHQVTQMGQEVILRCVPISNHLYFYWYRQILGQKVEFLVSFYNNEISEKSEIFDDQFSVERPDGSNFTLKIRSTKLEDSAMYFCASSADIRETQYFGPGTRLLVL.

V is TRBV30 and J is TRBJ1-6; D gene uncertain. CDR3 length: 13 amino acids. Germline-derived CDR1 and CDR2 are GTSNPN and SVGIG (reference sequence). The ends were cut back, 1 base at V and 9 bases at J, with 10 bases in the middle. CDR3 region: CAWSEIGGSPLHF. Here the CDR3 DNA reads TGTGCCTGGAGTGAGATAGGCGGTTCACCCCTCCACTTT.

The chain links TRBV20-1 to TRBJ1-5; D is possibly TRBD1 (6 bases). This CDR3 region has 15 residues. CDR1 DFQATT and CDR2 SNEGSKA come from the germline V gene (reference sequence). V shed 2 bases and J shed 3 bases, with 14 bases lying between them. The CDR3 loop reads CSARPLDRLNQPQHF. CDR3 bases: TGCAGTGCTAGACCTTTAGACAGGCTCAATCAGCCCCAGCATTTT.